The present T cell receptor beta chain was sequenced within a study of T cell changes during pregnancy in multiple sclerosis. This clone is a singleton in its sample. Germline V gene lookup returns CDR1 SGHVS and CDR2 FNYEAQ. This CDR3 contains 15 residues. Trimming cost V 6 bases and J 7 bases; bases outside gene matches: 10. Here immunoSEQ multiplex PCR was the method, and the copy in TCRdb shows in-frame clones only, minus some. The sample includes around 57,000 clones, about 92% of them seen just once. Here the sequenced sample was CD4+ T cells from peripheral blood mononuclear cells, taken after pregnancy. The receptor was isolated from a female donor in good health, enrolled as a control in a pregnancy study. The chain carries TRBV7-6 and TRBJ1-4; 8 bases agree with TRBD1. CDR3 region: CASSLNRGEGEKLFF. DNA for the CDR3: TGTGCCAGCAGTCTGAACAGGGGGGAGGGTGAAAAACTGTTTTTT.